This entry lists 31 T cell receptor beta chains sequenced from one sample in a study of cytomegalovirus exposure and HLA in healthy donors. The PCR had 60 Vbeta and 13 Jbeta primers. Measured with immunoSEQ multiplex PCR; TCRdb has only the in-frame clones, and not every one. The table has 210,000 or so clones, roughly 85% seen once. Sequencing input: PBMCs. Every receptor here comes from a man aged 18 to 29 in good health and CMV-seronegative.

This clone occurred a few times. The chain joins TRBV5-1 to TRBJ1-3; D perhaps matches TRBD1 (6 bases). Germline-derived CDR1 and CDR2 are SGHRS and YFSETQ. The CDR3 contains 17 residues. Trimming removed 1 base at V and 0 bases at J, with 14 bases between. The CDR3 DNA sequence: TGCGCCAGCAGCTTGACGGACAGTGCCAGCTCTGGAAACACCATATATTTT. It is translated as CASSLTDSASSGNTIYF.

Points on this clone: A junction end diverges from the germline sequence, so it may reflect a read error. The gene calls are TRBV28 and TRBJ1-5; a weak D match, TRBD1 (6 bases). The V gene's germline CDR1 is MDHEN and CDR2 SYDVKM. This CDR3 has 19 residues. CDR3 sequence: CASSLWGGLFTDGNQPQHF. CDR3 nucleotide sequence: TGTGCCAGCAGTCTATGGGGGGGGCTGTTTACGGACGGCAATCAGCCCCAGCATTTT.

The chain links TRBV13 to TRBJ2-3, with 9 nucleotides matching TRBD1. Losses at the gene ends were 5 bases for V and 3 bases for J; bases not matched to a gene: 12. Germline assignment: CDR1 PRHDT and CDR2 FYEKMQ (reference sequence). The CDR3 sequence is 17 residues long. The CDR3 DNA reads as TGTGCCAGCAGCCTTCCGCTAGGGACAGGGAGGACAGATACGCAGTATTTT. Translating it yields CASSLPLGTGRTDTQYF.

With respect to this clone: A read error may produce the germline difference seen at one junction end. The same CDR3 is also encoded by other DNA sequences in this sample. The V gene is TRBV30, the J gene TRBJ2-1; D assignment may be TRBD1 or TRBD2 (6 bases each). In germline, CDR1 is GTSNPN, CDR2 SVGIG (reference sequence). The CDR3 runs 14 residues. DNA of the CDR3: TGCGCCTGGAGGGGGTCACTTTTGGGAGGTGAGCAGTTCTTC. As protein: CAWRGSLLGGEQFF.

The V and J genes are TRBV4-1 and TRBJ1-2; 8 bases agree with TRBD1. The germline V gene encodes CDR1 MGHRA and CDR2 YSYEKL. CDR3 length: 17 amino acids. V lost 0 bases to trimming and J lost 7 bases; unmatched junction nucleotides: 13. The DNA for the CDR3 is TGCGCCAGCAGCCAAGATCCGGGGAGCCAGGGGGCTGTTGGCTACACCTTC. Residues: CASSQDPGSQGAVGYTF.

The DNA for the CDR3 is TGTGCCAGCAGTTACAGGGAGAACACTGAAGCTTTCTTT. Its protein product is CASSYRENTEAFF. This chain links TRBV27 with TRBJ1-1, with D perhaps matching TRBD1 (6 bases). This CDR3 spans 13 amino acids. CDR1 is MNHEY, CDR2 SMNVEV, per germline (reference sequence). V was shortened by 4 bases and J by 1 base, with 7 bases between the two germline ends.

The V call is TRBV11-3, the J call TRBJ1-6; 12 bases are shared with TRBD1. V shed 2 bases, J shed 4 bases, and the junction held 3 bases outside the gene matches. Germline V gives CDR1 SGHNT, CDR2 YENEEA. The CDR3 sequence is 17 residues long. The CDR3 is CASSLKGQGAYNSPLHF. CDR3 in DNA: TGTGCCAGCAGCTTAAAGGGACAGGGGGCTTATAATTCACCCCTCCACTTT. Looking up the rest from reference TRBV11-3 and TRBJ1-6 gives the full variable domain: EAGVVQSPRYKIIEKKQPVAFWCNPISGHNTLYWYLQNLGQGPELLIRYENEEAVDDSQLPKDRFSAERLKGVDSTLKIQPAELGDSAVYLCASSLKGQGAYNSPLHFGNGTRLTVT.

The rearrangement joins TRBV29-1 to TRBJ1-1; D might be TRBD1 (6 bases). The CDR3 extends over 13 amino acids. CDR1 SQVTM and CDR2 ANQGSEA come from the germline V gene. V lost 6 bases and J lost 4, with 15 bases in between. CDR3 protein: CSVAQGISTEAFF. The CDR3 DNA sequence: TGCAGCGTCGCTCAGGGGATTAGCACTGAAGCTTTCTTT.

The chain employs TRBV29-1 and TRBJ1-2, with TRBD1 matching over 7 bases. The CDR3 loop spans 13 amino acids. Germline V gene data show CDR1 as SQVTM and CDR2 as ANQGSEA. After removal of 1 base from V and 6 bases from J, the junction contained 5 bases not matched to a gene. The CDR3 loop is CSVEGQGVNGYTF. CDR3 bases: TGCAGCGTTGAAGGACAGGGAGTAAATGGCTACACCTTC. Supplemented by reference TRBV29-1 and TRBJ1-2, the full variable domain reads SAVISQKPSRDICQRGTSLTIQCQVDSQVTMMFWYRQQPGQSLTLIATANQGSEATYESGFVIDKFPISRPNLTFSTLTVSNMSPEDSSIYLCSVEGQGVNGYTFGSGTRLTVV.

This chain connects TRBV5-1 to TRBJ2-5; weak D call: TRBD1 (6 bases). The J call is in doubt because the DNA end fits TRBJ2-7 better. CDR1 SGHRS and CDR2 YFSETQ come from the germline V gene. The CDR3 runs 15 residues. CDR3 sequence: CASSLGDTGSYEQYF. The CDR3 DNA sequence: TGCGCCAGCAGCTTAGGGGACACTGGCTCCTACGAGCAGTACTTC.

V gene TRBV19 combines with J gene TRBJ2-7; TRBD2 matches at 13 bases. V lost 6 bases, J lost 3 bases, and 11 bases stayed unmatched. The germline V gene has CDR1 LNHDA and CDR2 SQIVND (reference sequence). This CDR3 contains 17 residues. The CDR3 protein is CASSAAQLAGGVYEQYF. DNA of the CDR3: TGTGCCAGTAGCGCTGCTCAACTAGCGGGAGGGGTCTACGAGCAGTACTTC.

The chain couples TRBV5-1 to TRBJ1-3; no definite D call. This CDR3 has 14 residues. V was pared by 6 bases and J by 0 bases, with 10 bases between. Per germline, CDR1 SGHRS and CDR2 YFSETQ. CDR3 sequence reads: CASNEGSSGNTIYF. CDR3 coding DNA: TGCGCCAGCAACGAGGGTTCCTCTGGAAACACCATATATTTT.

This clone was recorded a few times. Other DNA sequences from this sample encode an identical CDR3 as well. The V and J genes are TRBV5-1 and TRBJ2-5, with 11 bases that match TRBD2. The CDR3 contains 14 residues. Germline V lookup: CDR1 SGHRS, CDR2 YFSETQ. Germline trimming cut 3 bases from V and 4 bases from J; bases unmatched to any gene: 2. The CDR3 reads CASSSGLAGETQYF. The CDR3 bases are TGCGCCAGCAGCTCAGGACTAGCGGGAGAGACCCAGTACTTC.

The CDR3 DNA sequence: TGTGCCAGCAGCTCCGTAGGGGCGGGGGGTTCCGGGGAGCTGTTTTTT. Residues: CASSSVGAGGSGELFF. The rearrangement links TRBV7-2 to TRBJ2-2, with 8 bases fitting TRBD2. V was pared by 4 bases and J by 6 bases, with 10 bases of the junction left unmatched. Germline V gene lookup returns CDR1 SGHTA and CDR2 FQGNSA. CDR3 size: 16 residues. Drawing the rest from reference TRBV7-2 and TRBJ2-2, the complete variable domain is GAGVSQSPSNKVTEKGKDVELRCDPISGHTALYWYRQSLGQGLEFLIYFQGNSAPDKSGLPSDRFSAERTGGSVSTLTIQRTQQEDSAVYLCASSSVGAGGSGELFFGEGSRLTVL.

The chain couples TRBV18 to TRBJ1-2; D not certain. The V end lost 0 bases, the J end lost 3 bases, and 11 bases lay between the germline ends. The CDR3 runs to 15 residues. Germline CDR1 reads KGHSH; CDR2 reads LQKENI. CDR3 sequence reads: CASSPPRDSHYGYTF. CDR3 sequence (DNA): TGTGCCAGCTCACCACCGAGAGACTCGCACTATGGCTACACCTTC.

The rearrangement uses TRBV15 and TRBJ2-7; D is unclear. Germline V gene sequence: CDR1 LNHNV, CDR2 YYDKDF (reference sequence). Trimming pared 5 bases from V and 1 base from J, leaving 9 bases between. The CDR3 spans 13 residues. In nucleotides, the CDR3 is TGTGCCACCAGCGGGCACGATTCCTACGAGCAGTACTTC. Translated: CATSGHDSYEQYF.

Comments on this clone: In the same sample, other DNA sequences code for this CDR3. Written as DNA, the CDR3 is TGTGCCAGCAGCTTGCCAGGGGCGTCGAACACCGGGGAGCTGTTTTTT. This gives the protein CASSLPGASNTGELFF. This sequence joins TRBV5-5 and TRBJ2-2, with a weak D call TRBD1 (6 bases). V was shortened by 1 base and J by 0 bases, with 10 bases between the two germline ends. Germline V gene data show CDR1 as SGHKS and CDR2 as YYEKEE (reference sequence). The CDR3 runs 16 residues.

The genes are TRBV28 and TRBJ2-1, with TRBD2 identical over 7 bases. Germline values: CDR1 MDHEN, CDR2 SYDVKM. This CDR3 spans 15 amino acids. The V segment lost 10 bases and the J segment 3 bases; nucleotides outside the gene matches: 12. CDR3 bases: TGTGCCACCCAGACGCTAGCGGAATTCTACAATGAGCAGTTCTTC. Translated, it gives CATQTLAEFYNEQFF. Using reference TRBV28 and TRBJ2-1 for the parts outside the CDR3, the full variable domain is DVKVTQSSRYLVKRTGEKVFLECVQDMDHENMFWYRQDPGLGLRLIYFSYDVKMKEKGDIPEGYSVSREKKERFSLILESASTNQTSMYLCATQTLAEFYNEQFFGPGTRLTVL.

The J gene is TRBJ1-1, the V gene TRBV7-9; D gene uncertain. This CDR3 is 16 amino acids long. Trimming pared 6 bases from V and 1 base from J, leaving 18 bases between. Germline V gene data show CDR1 as SEHNR and CDR2 as FQNEAQ (reference sequence). This CDR3 is CASRYPGPDKNTEAFF. Here the CDR3 DNA reads TGTGCCAGCAGGTACCCTGGGCCGGATAAGAACACTGAAGCTTTCTTT.

This clone has a handful of counts. J is TRBJ2-3 and V is TRBV6-1; TRBD2 agrees at 10 bases. The CDR3 sequence is 16 residues long. J lost 2 bases, V lost 4 bases, and 6 bases had no gene match. Germline lookup yields CDR1 MNHNS and CDR2 SASEGT. The CDR3 DNA follows: TGTGCCAGCAGTGTACTTAGCGGGGGGACCACAGATACGCAGTATTTT. Its translation is CASSVLSGGTTDTQYF.

This chain joins TRBV27 and TRBJ2-7; TRBD2 might be the D (6 bases). The CDR3 totals 12 residues. The germline CDR1 and CDR2 sequences are MNHEY and SMNVEV (reference sequence). The germline V and J ends were trimmed by 3 bases and 6 bases, with 9 bases remaining between them. CDR3 loop: CASSFIGSEQYF. CDR3 coding DNA: TGTGCCAGCAGTTTCATCGGGAGCGAGCAGTACTTC.

This clone came up a few times. Other DNA sequences in this sample translate to the same CDR3. The chain recombines TRBV7-3 with TRBJ2-2, with TRBD2 matching 9 bases. The germline V gene has CDR1 SGHTA and CDR2 FQGTGA. The CDR3 is 14 amino acids. V lost 3 bases, J lost 5 bases, and 1 base stayed unmatched. CDR3 bases: TGTGCCAGCAGCTTGGCGGGAGGGACCGGGGAGCTGTTTTTT. It is translated as CASSLAGGTGELFF. The variable domain in full, completed from reference TRBV7-3 and TRBJ2-2, reads GAGVSQTPSNKVTEKGKYVELRCDPISGHTALYWYRQSLGQGPEFLIYFQGTGAADDSGLPNDRFFAVRPEGSVSTLKIQRTERGDSAVYLCASSLAGGTGELFFGEGSRLTVL.

CDR3 residues: CASSFWGHKGTDTQYF. The CDR3 DNA reads as TGTGCCAGCAGCTTTTGGGGCCATAAGGGCACAGATACGCAGTATTTT. The chain employs TRBV7-3 and TRBJ2-3, with TRBD1 as a possible D gene (5 bases). V was clipped by 3 bases and J by 1 base, with 14 bases between them. Looked up from germline, CDR1 is SGHTA and CDR2 is FQGTGA. This CDR3 comprises 16 residues.

CDR3 DNA: TGTGCCAGCAGTTTTGGCGGGGCAGACCAAGAGACCCAGTACTTC. This sequence encodes CASSFGGADQETQYF. The chain employs TRBV2 and TRBJ2-5; D is possibly TRBD2 (6 bases). The CDR3 runs 15 residues. Germline V gene data show CDR1 as SNHLY and CDR2 as FYNNEI. Trimming removed 5 bases from V and 0 bases from J, with 13 bases in between. The variable domain in full, with the rest retrieved from reference TRBV2 and TRBJ2-5, is EPEVTQTPSHQVTQMGQEVILRCVPISNHLYFYWYRQILGQKVEFLVSFYNNEISEKSEIFDDQFSVERPDGSNFTLKIRSTKLEDSAMYFCASSFGGADQETQYFGPGTRLLVL.

This clone showed up just once. The chain uses TRBV5-5 and TRBJ1-4, with TRBD1 as a possible D gene (6 bases). Germline CDR1 reads SGHKS; CDR2 reads YYEKEE (reference sequence). The CDR3 runs 17 residues. Trimming removed 0 bases at V and 8 bases at J, with 20 bases between. The CDR3 loop is CASSLEVAGAVGEKLFF. As DNA, the CDR3 is TGTGCCAGCAGCTTGGAGGTAGCGGGGGCGGTCGGGGAAAAACTGTTTTTT.

There are a few counts of this clone. The rearrangement joins TRBV7-3 to TRBJ1-2; 10 nucleotides agree with TRBD1. This CDR3 has 14 residues. The V gene's germline CDR1 is SGHTA and CDR2 FQGTGA. V lost 5 bases and J lost 8; bases outside the gene matches: 8. In DNA form, the CDR3 reads TGTGCCAGCAGCACCGGGACAGGGGCTAAGGGCTACACCTTC. As protein: CASSTGTGAKGYTF.

This clone was counted once. The chain couples TRBV7-3 to TRBJ2-2; TRBD1 aligns across 8 bases. V trimming: 6 bases; J trimming: 8 bases; junction bases outside the gene matches: 5. The germline V gene encodes CDR1 SGHTA and CDR2 FQGTGA. The CDR3 length is 13 residues. CDR3 bases: TGTGCCAGCAGGACGACAGGGGCAGGGGAGCTGTTTTTT. It is translated as CASRTTGAGELFF.

The V gene is TRBV4-3, the J gene TRBJ2-1, with 8 bases identical to TRBD2. The germline CDR1 and CDR2 sequences are LGHNA and YSLEER. J gave up 2 bases and V 0 bases, and 3 bases lay outside the gene matches. The CDR3 loop spans 16 amino acids. The CDR3 DNA reads as TGCGCCAGCAGCCAAGATGGGACTAGTCCCTACAATGAGCAGTTCTTC. It specifies CASSQDGTSPYNEQFF.

This clone is a singleton in its sample. V usage is TRBV12-5 and J usage is TRBJ1-1, with TRBD1 identical over 9 bases. Looked up from germline, CDR1 is LGHNT and CDR2 is FRNRAP. The CDR3 runs to 17 residues. The junction had 10 bases not matched to a gene; V was cut back by 5 bases and J by 0 bases. CDR3 in DNA: TGTGCTAGTGGTGGACCAGGGACAGGGTGGCTGAACACTGAAGCTTTCTTT. It encodes CASGGPGTGWLNTEAFF.

V usage is TRBV19 and J usage is TRBJ2-7; 8 bases fit TRBD1. The CDR3 consists of 13 residues. J was trimmed by 3 bases and V by 4 bases; bases with no gene match: 2. Germline V gives CDR1 LNHDA, CDR2 SQIVND (reference sequence). This chain's CDR3 is CASSTGTGYEQYF. As DNA, the CDR3 is TGTGCCAGTAGTACCGGGACAGGCTACGAGCAGTACTTC.

The chain joins TRBV9 to TRBJ2-2, with D possibly matching TRBD2 (5 bases). The ends were cut back, 2 bases at V and 4 bases at J, with 12 bases in the middle. This CDR3 contains 15 residues. The germline CDR1 and CDR2 sequences are SGDLS and YYNGEE. For the CDR3, the DNA is TGTGCCAGCAGCGTGACGGGGAGTCGCACCGGGGAGCTGTTTTTT. This codes for CASSVTGSRTGELFF.